The 14 T cell receptor beta chains given below trace back to one sample, sequenced in a study of blood T cell repertoires in COVID-19. Data came from immunoSEQ multiplex PCR; TCRdb stores just in-frame clones and leaves some out. Among around 80,000 clones, under 90% were seen once, and the ten largest hold about an eighth. The sequenced material came from peripheral blood. These receptor sequences come from a human donor in a cohort sampled during active COVID-19.

DNA for the CDR3: TGTGCCAGTAGCCAACCTAGTGTGGCCAAAAACATTCAGTACTTC. This gives the protein CASSQPSVAKNIQYF. V and J are TRBV19 and TRBJ2-4; D is unresolved. Between the trimmed V and J ends, which lost 6 bases and 1 base, there was a span of 13 bases. The CDR3 covers 15 residues. CDR1 and CDR2 from the germline V gene are LNHDA and SQIVND (reference sequence).

This rearrangement joins TRBV12-2 to TRBJ1-2; the DNA was not used to check the table's D call, TRBD1. TRBV12-2 is given as a pseudogene. This CDR3 region has 17 residues. This chain's CDR3 is CASRIGQGARGVWGYTF. The CDR3 DNA sequence: TGTGCAAGTCGAATCGGACAGGGGGCGCGGGGCGTATGGGGCTACACCTTC.

The rearrangement links TRBV11-3 to TRBJ1-1, with no clear D. V shed 5 bases and J shed 1 base, with 8 bases lying between them. The germline V gene encodes CDR1 SGHNT and CDR2 YENEEA. This CDR3 comprises 13 residues. The chain's CDR3 is CASSQLGNTEAFF. CDR3 coding DNA: TGTGCCAGCAGCCAACTTGGGAACACTGAAGCTTTCTTT.

This CDR3 is CASSLRRGDTQYF. The CDR3 DNA follows: TGCGCCAGCAGCTTGCGTCGGGGAGATACGCAGTATTTT. The V and J genes are TRBV5-1 and TRBJ2-3; TRBD2 might be the D (5 bases). The CDR3 extends over 13 amino acids. Trimming removed 1 base from V and 5 bases from J, with 8 bases in between. The V gene's germline CDR1 is SGHRS and CDR2 YFSETQ.

The chain carries TRBV6-5 and TRBJ1-2; 7 bases match TRBD1. The CDR3 totals 13 residues. The J segment lost 6 bases and the V segment lost 6 bases, leaving 7 bases of the junction unmatched. Germline V gene lookup returns CDR1 MNHEY and CDR2 SVGAGI. The CDR3 sequence is CASRGDRPNGYTF. The CDR3 region has the DNA TGTGCCAGCAGAGGGGACAGACCCAATGGCTACACCTTC.

J is TRBJ1-5 and V is TRBV4-2, with D possibly being TRBD1 (5 bases). The germline gives CDR1 LGHNA, CDR2 YNFKEQ. Trimming took 5 bases from V and 2 from J, leaving 16 bases between them. CDR3 length: 16 amino acids. The DNA for the CDR3 is TGTGCCAGCAGCACCCGACAGTCTGGGGGCAATCAGCCCCAGCATTTT. It encodes CASSTRQSGGNQPQHF.

This chain connects TRBV2 to TRBJ2-7; possibly TRBD2 for D (5 bases). The germline V gene encodes CDR1 SNHLY and CDR2 FYNNEI. The length of the CDR3 is 14 residues. The V and J ends lost 1 base and 3 bases respectively, with 10 bases between them. The CDR3 DNA is TGTGCCAGCAGTGAAGGTTACCGGGACTACGAGCAGTACTTC. The encoded protein is CASSEGYRDYEQYF.

The chain has TRBV4-1 and TRBJ2-1, with D possibly being TRBD2 (6 bases). This CDR3 contains 17 residues. Germline V gene sequence: CDR1 MGHRA, CDR2 YSYEKL. Trimming pared 0 bases from V and 7 bases from J, leaving 19 bases between. The chain's CDR3 is CASSQERRGTPQNEQFF. The CDR3 nucleotides are TGCGCCAGCAGCCAAGAACGACGGGGGACCCCGCAGAATGAGCAGTTCTTC.

This clone has a single count. The chain couples TRBV5-1 to TRBJ2-5; tentative D call: TRBD2 (6 bases). CDR1 and CDR2 (germline): SGHRS, YFSETQ. V dropped 5 bases and J dropped 1 base, with 6 bases sitting between them. This CDR3 spans 12 amino acids. CDR3 in amino acids: CASRGGQETQYF. For the CDR3, the DNA is TGCGCCAGCAGGGGGGGCCAAGAGACCCAGTACTTC.

This clone was recorded a few times. The chain couples TRBV6-5 to TRBJ1-1; no reliable D call. Trimming cost V 5 bases and J 1 base, with 8 bases left between them. CDR3 size: 13 residues. Germline V CDR1 and CDR2: MNHEY, SVGAGI. DNA for the CDR3: TGTGCCAGCAGTACAACAGAGAACACTGAAGCTTTCTTT. The encoded protein is CASSTTENTEAFF.

This clone was recorded only once. The chain links TRBV27 to TRBJ2-5; no definite D call. The V gene's germline CDR1 is MNHEY and CDR2 SMNVEV (reference sequence). V was shortened by 4 bases and J by 7 bases, with 10 bases between the two germline ends. The CDR3 is 12 amino acids. The CDR3 sequence: CASSSPPGTQYF. CDR3 DNA sequence: TGTGCCAGCAGTTCTCCGCCAGGGACCCAGTACTTC.

The V call is TRBV6-5, the J call TRBJ1-1; TRBD1 agrees at 8 bases. The CDR3 extends over 14 amino acids. Looked up from germline, CDR1 is MNHEY and CDR2 is SVGAGI. V shed 6 bases, J shed 1 base, and the junction held 4 bases outside the gene matches. The CDR3 loop reads CASRDRVRNTEAFF. The CDR3 region has the DNA TGTGCCAGCAGGGACAGGGTGAGGAACACTGAAGCTTTCTTT.

This clone has a handful of counts. This chain connects TRBV19 to TRBJ2-2; TRBD1 matches 10 bases. CDR1 LNHDA and CDR2 SQIVND come from the germline V gene (reference sequence). There are 14 residues in the CDR3. Trimming cost V 11 bases and J 4 bases; bases outside gene matches: 7. Written as DNA, the CDR3 is TGTGCCTCACGGGGGACAGGGGTCACCGGGGAGCTGTTTTTT. Translated, it gives CASRGTGVTGELFF.

Here the CDR3 reads CASSRGPETGANVLTF. The CDR3 DNA is TGCGCCAGCAGCCGGGGTCCTGAGACTGGGGCCAACGTCCTGACTTTC. The rearrangement joins TRBV5-1 to TRBJ2-6; perhaps TRBD2 as D (5 bases). Germline V gene lookup returns CDR1 SGHRS and CDR2 YFSETQ. Trimming removed 4 bases from V and 2 bases from J, with 13 bases in between. The CDR3 runs to 16 residues.